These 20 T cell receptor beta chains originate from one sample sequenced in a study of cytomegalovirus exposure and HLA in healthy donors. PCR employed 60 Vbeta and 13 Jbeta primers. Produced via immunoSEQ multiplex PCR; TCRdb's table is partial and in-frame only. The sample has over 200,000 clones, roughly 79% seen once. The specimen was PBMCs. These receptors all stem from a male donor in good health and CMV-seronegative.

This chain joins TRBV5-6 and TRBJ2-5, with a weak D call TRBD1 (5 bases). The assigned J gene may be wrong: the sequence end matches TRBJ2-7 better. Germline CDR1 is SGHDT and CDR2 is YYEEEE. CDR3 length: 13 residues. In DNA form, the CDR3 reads TGTGCCAGCAGCCCCACAGGATCCTACGAGCAGTACTTC. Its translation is CASSPTGSYEQYF.

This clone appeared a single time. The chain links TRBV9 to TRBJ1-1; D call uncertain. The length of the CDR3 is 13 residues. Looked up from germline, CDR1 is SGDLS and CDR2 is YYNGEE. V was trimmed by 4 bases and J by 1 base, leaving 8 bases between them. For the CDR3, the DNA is TGTGCCAGCAGCCCCAGAGGGAACACTGAAGCTTTCTTT. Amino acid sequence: CASSPRGNTEAFF.

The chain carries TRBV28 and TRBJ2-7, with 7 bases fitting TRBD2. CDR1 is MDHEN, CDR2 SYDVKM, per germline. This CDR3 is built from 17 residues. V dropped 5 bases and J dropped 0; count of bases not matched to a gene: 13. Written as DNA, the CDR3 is TGTGCCAGCAGTCTACTCACTAGCGAACAATTCTCCTACGAGCAGTACTTC. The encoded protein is CASSLLTSEQFSYEQYF.

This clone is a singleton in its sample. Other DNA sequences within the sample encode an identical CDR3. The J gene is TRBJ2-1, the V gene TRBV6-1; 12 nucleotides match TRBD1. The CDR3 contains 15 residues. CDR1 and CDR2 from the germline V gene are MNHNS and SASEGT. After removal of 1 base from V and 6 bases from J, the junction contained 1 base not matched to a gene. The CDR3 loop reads CASSEEGQGANEQFF. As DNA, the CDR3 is TGTGCCAGCAGTGAAGAGGGACAGGGGGCCAATGAGCAGTTCTTC.

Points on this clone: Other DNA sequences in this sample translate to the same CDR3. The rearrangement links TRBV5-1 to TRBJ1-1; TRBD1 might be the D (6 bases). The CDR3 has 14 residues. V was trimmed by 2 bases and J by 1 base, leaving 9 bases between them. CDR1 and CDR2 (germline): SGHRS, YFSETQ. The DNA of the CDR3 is TGCGCCAGCAGCTTTAAGGGACAGAACACTGAAGCTTTCTTT. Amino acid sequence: CASSFKGQNTEAFF.

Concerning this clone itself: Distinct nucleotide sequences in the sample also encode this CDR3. CDR3 DNA sequence: TGTGCCAGCAGTTCACCTGACAGGGTCTATGGCTACACCTTC. Translated, it gives CASSSPDRVYGYTF. The rearrangement uses TRBV28 and TRBJ1-2; 7 bases are a match to TRBD1. Per germline, CDR1 MDHEN and CDR2 SYDVKM. The junction had 6 bases not matched to a gene; V was cut back by 4 bases and J by 4 bases. The CDR3 runs to 14 residues.

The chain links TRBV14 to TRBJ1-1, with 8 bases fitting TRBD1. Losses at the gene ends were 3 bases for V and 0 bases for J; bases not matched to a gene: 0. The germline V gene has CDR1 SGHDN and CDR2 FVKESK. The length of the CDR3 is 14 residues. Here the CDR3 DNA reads TGTGCCAGCAGCCACAGGGGGCTGAACACTGAAGCTTTCTTT. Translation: CASSHRGLNTEAFF.

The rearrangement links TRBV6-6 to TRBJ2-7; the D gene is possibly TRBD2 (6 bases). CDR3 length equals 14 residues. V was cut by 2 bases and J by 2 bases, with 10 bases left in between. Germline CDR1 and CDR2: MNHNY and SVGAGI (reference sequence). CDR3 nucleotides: TGTGCCAGCAGTTACGGGACTGGGGCCTACGAGCAGTACTTC. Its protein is CASSYGTGAYEQYF.

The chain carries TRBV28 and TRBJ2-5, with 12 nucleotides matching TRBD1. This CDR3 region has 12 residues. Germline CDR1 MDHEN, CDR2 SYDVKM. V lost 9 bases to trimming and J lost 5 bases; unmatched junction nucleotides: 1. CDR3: CASGTGGETQYF. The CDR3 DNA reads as TGTGCCAGTGGGACAGGGGGCGAGACCCAGTACTTC.

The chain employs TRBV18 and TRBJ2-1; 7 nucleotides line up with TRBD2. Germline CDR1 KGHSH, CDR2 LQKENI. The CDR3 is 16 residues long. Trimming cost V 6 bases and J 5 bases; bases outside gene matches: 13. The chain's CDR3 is CASSRWGSSGNNEQFF. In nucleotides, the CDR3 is TGTGCCAGCTCCAGGTGGGGGTCTAGCGGCAACAATGAGCAGTTCTTC.

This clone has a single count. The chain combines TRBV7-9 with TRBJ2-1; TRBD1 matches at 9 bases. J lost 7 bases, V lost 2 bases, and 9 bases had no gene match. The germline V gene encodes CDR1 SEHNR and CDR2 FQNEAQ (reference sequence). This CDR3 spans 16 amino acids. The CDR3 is CASSLISADRGNEQFF. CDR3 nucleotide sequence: TGTGCCAGCAGCTTAATAAGCGCCGACAGGGGGAATGAGCAGTTCTTC.

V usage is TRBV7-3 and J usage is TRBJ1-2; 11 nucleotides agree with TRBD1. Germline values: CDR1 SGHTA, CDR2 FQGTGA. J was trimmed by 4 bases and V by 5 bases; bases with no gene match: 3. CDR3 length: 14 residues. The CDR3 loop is CASSRDRGIYGYTF. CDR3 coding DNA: TGTGCCAGCAGCCGGGACAGGGGGATCTATGGCTACACCTTC. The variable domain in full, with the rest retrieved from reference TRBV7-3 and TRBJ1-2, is GAGVSQTPSNKVTEKGKYVELRCDPISGHTALYWYRQSLGQGPEFLIYFQGTGAADDSGLPNDRFFAVRPEGSVSTLKIQRTERGDSAVYLCASSRDRGIYGYTFGSGTRLTVV.

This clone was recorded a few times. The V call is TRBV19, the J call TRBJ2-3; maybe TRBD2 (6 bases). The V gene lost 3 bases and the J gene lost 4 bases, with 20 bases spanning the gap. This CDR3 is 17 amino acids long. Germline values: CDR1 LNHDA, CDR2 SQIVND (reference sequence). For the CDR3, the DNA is TGTGCCAGTAGTATGGGGACTGAACTTGGGGCCCCAGATACGCAGTATTTT. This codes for CASSMGTELGAPDTQYF. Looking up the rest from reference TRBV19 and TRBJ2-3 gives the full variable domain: DGGITQSPKYLFRKEGQNVTLSCEQNLNHDAMYWYRQDPGQGLRLIYYSQIVNDFQKGDIAEGYSVSREKKESFPLTVTSAQKNPTAFYLCASSMGTELGAPDTQYFGPGTRLTVL.

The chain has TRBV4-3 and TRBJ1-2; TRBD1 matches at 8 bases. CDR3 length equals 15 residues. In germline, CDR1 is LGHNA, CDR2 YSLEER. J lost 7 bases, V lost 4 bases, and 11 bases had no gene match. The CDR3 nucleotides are TGCGCCAGCAGCCCGGTACCGACAGGGGAAGGTGGCTACACCTTC. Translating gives CASSPVPTGEGGYTF.

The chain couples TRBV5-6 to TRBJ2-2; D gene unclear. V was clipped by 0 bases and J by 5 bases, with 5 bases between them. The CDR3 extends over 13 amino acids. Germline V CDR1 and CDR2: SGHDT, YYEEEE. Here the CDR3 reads CASSLGQTGELFF. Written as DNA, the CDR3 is TGTGCCAGCAGCTTGGGCCAGACCGGGGAGCTGTTTTTT.

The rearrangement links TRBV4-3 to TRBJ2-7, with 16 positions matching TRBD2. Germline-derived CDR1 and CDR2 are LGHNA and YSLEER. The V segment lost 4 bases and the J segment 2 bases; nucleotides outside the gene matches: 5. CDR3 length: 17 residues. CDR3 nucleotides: TGCGCCAGCAGCCGGGGGACTAGCGGGGGGGATACCTACGAGCAGTACTTC. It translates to CASSRGTSGGDTYEQYF.

In DNA form, the CDR3 reads TGTGCCAGCAGGGCAGGGTATACTAATGAAAAACTGTTTTTT. Translating it yields CASRAGYTNEKLFF. The chain carries TRBV7-9 and TRBJ1-4; possibly TRBD1 for D (5 bases). Germline CDR1 and CDR2: SEHNR and FQNEAQ (reference sequence). V was clipped by 6 bases and J by 2 bases, with 10 bases between them. The CDR3 has 14 residues.

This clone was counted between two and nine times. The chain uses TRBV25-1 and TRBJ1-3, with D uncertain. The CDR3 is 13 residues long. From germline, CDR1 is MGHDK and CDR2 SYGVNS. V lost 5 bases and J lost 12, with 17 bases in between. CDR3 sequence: CASSPGSLMGIYF. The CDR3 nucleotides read TGTGCCAGCAGTCCCGGTAGCCTGATGGGCATATATTTT.

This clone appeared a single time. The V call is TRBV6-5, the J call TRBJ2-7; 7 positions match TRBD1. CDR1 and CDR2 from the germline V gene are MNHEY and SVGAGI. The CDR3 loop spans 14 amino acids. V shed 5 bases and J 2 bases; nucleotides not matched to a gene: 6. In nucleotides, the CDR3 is TGTGCCAGCAGTATCTACAGGGGCACCTACGAGCAGTACTTC. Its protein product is CASSIYRGTYEQYF.

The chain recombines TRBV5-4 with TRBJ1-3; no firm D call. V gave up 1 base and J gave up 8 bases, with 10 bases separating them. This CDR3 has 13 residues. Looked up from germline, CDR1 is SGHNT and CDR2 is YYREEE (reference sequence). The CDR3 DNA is TGTGCCAGCAGCTTGACGGTAGAAGACACCATATATTTT. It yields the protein CASSLTVEDTIYF.